This paragraph covers one T cell receptor (beta chain) sequence. Its antigen is not identified. The data originate from a study of lymphopenia after photon versus proton radiotherapy. Study-level findings and limits: Post-nadir diversity loss with photons came from oligoclonal expansion, particularly CD8+ Temra cells. Proton therapy kept repertoires fairly stable, unlike photons, which gained effector/memory cells.

This table comes from immunoSEQ multiplex PCR, and its TCRdb copy is limited to in-frame clones, with some not included. The sample records 35,000 to 50,000 clones, 80% to 95% being singletons. This CDR3 has 12 amino acids. CDR1 MDHEN and CDR2 SYDVKM come from the germline V gene. The germline V and J ends were trimmed by 6 bases and 8 bases, with 11 bases remaining between them. This specimen consisted of peripheral blood, obtained from a patient treated with photon-based radiotherapy. The sequence came from a man aged 55 to 70 with cholangiocarcinoma. The chain couples TRBV28 to TRBJ2-1; D uncertain. The CDR3 coding sequence is TGTGCCAGCAGAGGTAATATAGATGAGCAGTTCTTC. Its protein product is CASRGNIDEQFF.